Listed below are T cell receptor beta chains from one sample, sequenced in a study of shared clonotypes between healthy human individuals. Profiled with immunoSEQ multiplex PCR; TCRdb holds only in-frame clones, not every one. The sample gives about 990,000 clones, about 84% of which show up once; 0.61% is in the top ten. The sequencing sample was made of memory CD4+ T cells from PBMCs. All receptors derive from a man between 18 and 35 years old in good health. Some clones in this sample may be carry-over from other donors' samples. The CDR3 runs from the conserved cysteine through the conserved F or W. The D gene is left open where the match is weak. Only some rows state a clone size, as once, few, many or a class for expanded clones.

cdr3_nt,cdr3_aa,j_call,clone_size,v_call,cdr3_length,d_call
TGTGCCAGCAGTCGGGGGGAGACCCAGTACTTC,CASSRGETQYF,TRBJ2-5,-,TRBV6-1,11,-
TGTGCCAGTAGTACCATGACAGGGCCCTATGGCTACACCTTC,CASSTMTGPYGYTF,TRBJ1-2,-,TRBV19,14,TRBD1
TGTGCCAGCAGTCTTTGGGGGGCGAACACCGGGGAGCTGTTTTTT,CASSLWGANTGELFF,TRBJ2-2,once,TRBV2,15,-
TGTGCCAGCAGTGAATCCCCGGGAGGAGGGACGGGGGCCAACGTCCTGACTTTC,CASSESPGGGTGANVLTF,TRBJ2-6,-,TRBV25-1,18,TRBD2
TGTGCCTGGAGTGTACGGGGGGCTGGGGCCAACGTCCTGACTTTC,CAWSVRGAGANVLTF,TRBJ2-6,-,TRBV30,15,TRBD2
TGTGCCAGCAGTTCATCGGTGCAGGGCCGGGGAAACACCATATATTTT,CASSSSVQGRGNTIYF,TRBJ1-3,-,TRBV28,16,-
TGTGCCAGCAGCCCTGGGGAGGGGTACGAGCAGTACTTC,CASSPGEGYEQYF,TRBJ2-7,-,TRBV5-4,13,TRBD2
TGTGCCAGCAGTCTACAACGCATCTCCTACGAGCAGTACTTC,CASSLQRISYEQYF,TRBJ2-7,-,TRBV7-2,14,-
TGTGCCAGCAGTTTGGGTCAGAACACTGAAGCTTTCTTT,CASSLGQNTEAFF,TRBJ1-1,-,TRBV27,13,-
TGTGCCAGCAGCTTGGCCGAGCTCAGCTCCTATAATTCACCCCTCCACTTT,CASSLAELSSYNSPLHF,TRBJ1-6,-,TRBV5-4,17,-
TGTGCCAGCAGCTTGCTGGCAGGGAACGCCGGGGAGCTGTTTTTT,CASSLLAGNAGELFF,TRBJ2-2,-,TRBV5-6,15,-
TGTGCCAGCAGCTTTGCTAGCGGGAGTCAAGAGACCCAGTACTTC,CASSFASGSQETQYF,TRBJ2-5,once,TRBV7-9,15,TRBD2
TGCGGCGTTGCAAAGGACTTCATTAACAATGAGCAGTTCTTC,CGVAKDFINNEQFF,TRBJ2-1,many,TRBV29-1,14,-
TGTGCCAGCAGTATTAGCGGTCCCACAGATACGCAGTATTTT,CASSISGPTDTQYF,TRBJ2-3,-,TRBV6-5,14,-
TGTGCCAGCAGCTTAGGTCGCCCAAGGAGCAATCAGCCCCAGCATTTT,CASSLGRPRSNQPQHF,TRBJ1-5,-,TRBV7-2,16,-
TGTGCCAGCAGTCAAGCCCCCCCGGACAGGGTCAATGAGCAGTTCTTC,CASSQAPPDRVNEQFF,TRBJ2-1,few,TRBV27,16,TRBD1
TGTGCCTGGAGTGGTAGTGGGTTCGAGCAGTTCTTC,CAWSGSGFEQFF,TRBJ2-1,few,TRBV30,12,-
TGCGCCAGCAGCGCGGACAGTGCAACTAATGAAAAACTGTTTTTT,CASSADSATNEKLFF,TRBJ1-4,-,TRBV5-1,15,-
TGTGCCAGCAGGTCTAGCGGGGGGAGCTCCTACGAGCAGTACTTC,CASRSSGGSSYEQYF,TRBJ2-7,few,TRBV11-2,15,TRBD2
TGTGCCAGCAGTGAAGTCGGGAGACAGGAAGCTTTCTTT,CASSEVGRQEAFF,TRBJ1-1,-,TRBV2,13,-
TGTGCCAGCAGCACCCGGGACGGACCCTACGAGCAGTACTTC,CASSTRDGPYEQYF,TRBJ2-7,-,TRBV7-2,14,-
TGTGCCAGCAGCGGGTGGCCACGGGGGGGCTCGATAAACACTGAAGCTTTCTTT,CASSGWPRGGSINTEAFF,TRBJ1-1,-,TRBV9,18,-
TGTGCCAGCAGTTACTTAGCGGGAGCTAGCACAGATACGCAGTATTTT,CASSYLAGASTDTQYF,TRBJ2-3,-,TRBV6-6,16,TRBD2
TGTGCCACCCGGTTGGCGGGGAAGAACTATGGCTACACCTTC,CATRLAGKNYGYTF,TRBJ1-2,once,TRBV6-5,14,-
TGTGCCAGCAGCACGGGAGCCAAAAACATTCAGTACTTC,CASSTGAKNIQYF,TRBJ2-4,-,TRBV11-3,13,-
TGTGCCAGCAGTTACCGGACAGGGGGCAACACTGAAGCTTTCTTT,CASSYRTGGNTEAFF,TRBJ1-1,-,TRBV6-6,15,TRBD1
TGTGCCAGTAGTATGCCGGGTCAGAACTACGAGCAGTACTTC,CASSMPGQNYEQYF,TRBJ2-7,-,TRBV19,14,-
TGCGCCAGCAGCCAAGCGACTAGCCCCGGTTATGAGCAGTTCTTC,CASSQATSPGYEQFF,TRBJ2-1,-,TRBV4-1,15,TRBD2
TGTGCCAGCAGCCCAGGCTCAGCGAACGCCTACAATGAGCAGTTCTTC,CASSPGSANAYNEQFF,TRBJ2-1,-,TRBV9,16,-
TGCGCCAGCAGCCAAGGCCTTGGGGACAGCTCTTTCTATGGCTACACCTTC,CASSQGLGDSSFYGYTF,TRBJ1-2,-,TRBV4-3,17,TRBD1
TGCGCCACCCGGCTAAGCGGGAGCTCCTACAATGAGCAGTTCTTC,CATRLSGSSYNEQFF,TRBJ2-1,-,TRBV5-1,15,TRBD2
TGTGCCAGCAGCCCCCAACAGGCCTACAATGAGCAGTTCTTC,CASSPQQAYNEQFF,TRBJ2-1,-,TRBV11-1,14,-
TGTGCCAGCAGTGACGCTAGCGGGACGACCTACGAGCAGTACTTC,CASSDASGTTYEQYF,TRBJ2-7,-,TRBV2,15,TRBD2
TGTGCCAGCTCACCACGGACTAGATCCTACGAGCAGTACTTC,CASSPRTRSYEQYF,TRBJ2-7,-,TRBV18,14,TRBD2
TGTGCCAGCAGCCCCCGGACAGGGGAAGTATTCTATGGCTACACCTTC,CASSPRTGEVFYGYTF,TRBJ1-2,-,TRBV9,16,TRBD1
TGTGCCAGCAGTTTATCGGGGGGGATTTATGGCTACACCTTC,CASSLSGGIYGYTF,TRBJ1-2,many,TRBV27,14,-
TGTGCCAGTAGTATTGGCCCAGGGTTAAGCAATCAGCCCCAGCATTTT,CASSIGPGLSNQPQHF,TRBJ1-5,-,TRBV19,16,-
TGTGCCAGCTCACCGGGACAGGGGGCTTCGACTGAGCAGTTCTTC,CASSPGQGASTEQFF,TRBJ2-1,once,TRBV18,15,TRBD1
TGTGCCAGCTCACCACCGGGACAGACCTACAATGAGCAGTTCTTC,CASSPPGQTYNEQFF,TRBJ2-1,-,TRBV18,15,TRBD1
TGTGCCAGCAGTGGCGGGCTAGCGGAGTACAATGAGCAGTTCTTC,CASSGGLAEYNEQFF,TRBJ2-1,-,TRBV2,15,TRBD2
TGTGCCAGCAGCCCCCGGACAGGGGGCGACGTAGGCACTGAAGCTTTCTTT,CASSPRTGGDVGTEAFF,TRBJ1-1,once,TRBV11-2,17,TRBD1
TGTGCCAGCAGCTTAGCCCCGACAGGTGTTTACGAGCAGTACTTC,CASSLAPTGVYEQYF,TRBJ2-7,-,TRBV11-2,15,-
TGTGCCAGCAGTCTCGGACTAGCGGGAGATTTGAGTGAGCAGTTCTTC,CASSLGLAGDLSEQFF,TRBJ2-1,-,TRBV28,16,TRBD2
TGTGCCAGCAACGTCTTGGCAGGAGAGACCCAGTACTTC,CASNVLAGETQYF,TRBJ2-5,-,TRBV2,13,-
TGCGCCAGCAGTCCTCGCGGGACTAGCGGAGTTTACAATGAGCAGTTCTTC,CASSPRGTSGVYNEQFF,TRBJ2-1,few,TRBV4-1,17,TRBD2
TGTGCCAGCAGTTACAGGGGGCTAACAGAGACCCAGTACTTC,CASSYRGLTETQYF,TRBJ2-5,-,TRBV9,14,TRBD1
TGTGCCAGCAGCCCGCCAGGGGTCAATCAGCCCCAGCATTTT,CASSPPGVNQPQHF,TRBJ1-5,-,TRBV28,14,-
TGCGCCAGCAGCTTTAGAGGCGGGCGGCAGGGGGCCACTGAAGCTTTCTTT,CASSFRGGRQGATEAFF,TRBJ1-1,-,TRBV5-1,17,TRBD1
TGCGCCAGCAGCGACGGACAGGGCTGGGGTGAGCAGTTCTTC,CASSDGQGWGEQFF,TRBJ2-1,-,TRBV5-1,14,TRBD1
TGTGCCAGCAGCGAGGACAGGGGAATGACTGGAAACACCATATATTTT,CASSEDRGMTGNTIYF,TRBJ1-3,-,TRBV9,16,TRBD1
TGTGCCTGGAGTAAAGGCCCTTCCTACGAGCAGTACTTC,CAWSKGPSYEQYF,TRBJ2-7,-,TRBV30,13,-
TGTGCCAGTAGTATATCCAGCAGCTATGGCTACACCTTC,CASSISSSYGYTF,TRBJ1-2,-,TRBV19,13,-
TGTGCCAGCAGCCAGCTAGCGGGAAGCACCGGGGAGCTGTTTTTT,CASSQLAGSTGELFF,TRBJ2-2,-,TRBV28,15,TRBD2
TGTGCCAGCAGTGAAGGGGGGACTAATGAAAAACTGTTTTTT,CASSEGGTNEKLFF,TRBJ1-4,-,TRBV2,14,-
TGTGCCAGCAGTGACGTTCGGGGGGTGGGTGAAGCTTTCTTT,CASSDVRGVGEAFF,TRBJ1-1,-,TRBV25-1,14,-
TGTGCCTGGAGTACACGGAGGGACACTGAAGCTTTCTTT,CAWSTRRDTEAFF,TRBJ1-1,-,TRBV30,13,-